This T cell receptor (beta chain) was identified during a study of T cells in women clearing cervical HPV infection. Whole-study context: Blood came at first lesion visit for cases, post-clearance for controls. The study, taken as a whole, reports: Cases carried less TRBV6-7 than controls: approximately 0.1% versus 0.16%.

Turning to this clone: Antigen specificity is unknown. The sequence runs out 3 residues before the end of the CDR3; the remainder is reconstructed from the germline J gene.

Germline lookup yields CDR1 LNHDA and CDR2 SQIVND (reference sequence). This CDR3 spans 15 amino acids. Trimming stripped 6 bases from V and 6 bases from J, with 20 bases between. Each participant carried one incident cervical HPV16 infection only. Average input was around 1,300 ng genomic DNA for immunoSEQ TCR beta CDR3 amplification. Measured with immunoSEQ multiplex PCR; TCRdb has only the in-frame clones, and not every one. This repertoire includes about 39,000 clones. The chain combines TRBV19 with TRBJ1-2; D might be TRBD1 (6 bases). Sequenced material: blood buffy coat. This TCR came from a woman between 18 and 70 years old with a cervical HPV16 infection that either progressed to CIN3+ or cleared (not recorded which). This CDR3 is CASSPGPTGTNGYTF. CDR3 DNA, as far as it was read: TGTGCCAGTAGCCCCGGGCCGACAGGAACCAATGGC.